The rows below give T cell receptor beta chains drawn from one sample of a study of identical twins. Using its own MiXCR run on the 5' RACE reads, TCRdb lists one record per CDR3 protein. The top ten hold around 14% of the sample, which has some 790,000 distinct CDR3 sequences, roughly 18% seen once. The data also belong to a second study, concerning T cells expressing NK-cell markers.

The sample consisted of PBMCs. Every receptor here comes from a woman aged 18-29 years in good health. CDR3s include the opening cysteine and the closing phenylalanine or tryptophan. The D gene is left open where the match is weak. Not every row has a clone size; where given, it reads once, few, many or a size class.

TRBJ2-7 . TRBV10-3 . CAISQHSNEQYF TGTGCCATCAGTCAGCATTCCAACGAGCAGTACTTC
TRBJ2-1 TRBD2 TRBV15 few CATSRERLREGLNEQFF TGTGCCACCAGCAGAGAAAGATTGCGGGAGGGCCTCAATGAGCAGTTCTTC
TRBJ2-7 . TRBV7-9 . CASSLGADLSYEQYF TGTGCCAGCAGCTTAGGAGCCGACCTATCCTACGAGCAGTACTTC
TRBJ2-3 . TRBV12-3/TRBV12-4 . CASSLVGSGDTQYF TGTGCCAGCAGTTTAGTAGGATCTGGAGATACGCAGTATTTT
TRBJ2-7 . TRBV7-9 . CASSPKASAYEQYF TGTGCCAGCAGCCCCAAGGCTAGCGCCTACGAGCAGTACTTC
TRBJ2-1 TRBD2 TRBV10-3 . CAITGTSGRMIDEQFF TGTGCCATCACGGGGACTAGCGGGAGGATGATCGATGAGCAGTTCTTC
TRBJ1-1 . TRBV6-1 few CASSAQVHATEAFF TGTGCCAGCAGTGCACAGGTTCATGCCACTGAAGCTTTCTTT
TRBJ2-5 . TRBV20-1 few CSARDLYKETQYF TGCAGTGCTAGAGATCTCTACAAAGAGACCCAGTACTTC
TRBJ2-3 . TRBV20-1 . CSARAGATDTQYF TGCAGTGCTAGAGCGGGGGCGACAGATACGCAGTATTTT
TRBJ2-7 TRBD2 TRBV15 . CATSIGLAGEQYF TGTGCCACCAGCATAGGACTAGCCGGCGAGCAGTACTTC
TRBJ2-4 TRBD2 TRBV20-1 few CSARDPLAGDPAIQYF TGCAGTGCTAGAGATCCCCTAGCGGGAGATCCCGCCATTCAGTACTTC
TRBJ2-1 . TRBV12-3/TRBV12-4 many CASSIPGNEQFF TGTGCCAGCAGCATCCCGGGGAATGAGCAGTTCTTC
TRBJ2-3 . TRBV20-1 few CSAEGLTSTDTQYF TGCAGTGCAGAGGGACTGACTAGCACAGATACGCAGTATTTT
TRBJ1-1 TRBD1 TRBV7-2 . CASSLEQGAEAFF TGTGCCAGCAGCTTAGAACAGGGGGCTGAAGCTTTCTTT
TRBJ2-7 . TRBV3-1 few CASSHWGRSSEQYF TGTGCCAGCAGCCACTGGGGGCGCTCCAGCGAGCAGTACTTC
TRBJ2-1 . TRBV15 . CATSIAGALLEQFF TGTGCCACCAGCATCGCAGGGGCCTTACTTGAGCAGTTCTTC
TRBJ2-5 TRBD2 TRBV12-3/TRBV12-4 many CASRPLAGAGETQYF TGTGCCAGCAGACCCCTAGCGGGGGCCGGGGAGACCCAGTACTTC
TRBJ2-5 TRBD2 TRBV7-3 few CASSSGLAGGQETQYF TGTGCCAGCAGTTCCGGACTAGCGGGGGGCCAAGAGACCCAGTACTTC
TRBJ2-1 TRBD1 TRBV3-1 . CASSRGTGLSNEQFF TGTGCCAGCAGCCGAGGGACAGGGTTAAGCAATGAGCAGTTCTTC
TRBJ2-1 TRBD2 TRBV7-2 . CASSSWGGPYNEQFF TGTGCCAGCAGCTCCTGGGGGGGACCCTACAATGAGCAGTTCTTC
TRBJ2-3 . TRBV5-1 . CASSERGGRSTDTQYF TGCGCCAGCAGCGAAAGAGGGGGGAGAAGCACAGATACGCAGTATTTT
TRBJ2-1 . TRBV5-1 few CASSLGRVSSYNEQFF TGCGCCAGCAGCTTGGGGCGAGTGAGCTCCTACAATGAGCAGTTCTTC
TRBJ1-2 . TRBV7-9 few CASSLYREGYTF TGTGCCAGCAGCTTATACAGAGAGGGCTACACCTTC
TRBJ2-1 TRBD2 TRBV20-1 few CSARLRRAGALHEQFF TGCAGTGCTAGACTCCGCAGGGCGGGAGCGCTCCATGAGCAGTTCTTC
TRBJ2-3 . TRBV7-6 once CASSLEGERIDTQYF TGTGCCAGCAGCTTAGAAGGGGAGCGGATAGATACGCAGTATTTT
TRBJ2-1 TRBD1 TRBV6-1 few CASSGQGVGNEQFF TGTGCCAGCAGTGGACAGGGGGTCGGGAATGAGCAGTTCTTC
TRBJ2-7 TRBD2 TRBV12-3/TRBV12-4 once CASSLLRTSGSREQYF TGTGCCAGCAGTTTACTCCGGACTAGCGGGAGTCGCGAGCAGTACTTC
TRBJ2-5 . TRBV11-1 . CASSSTHQETQYF TGTGCCAGCAGCTCGACACACCAAGAGACCCAGTACTTC
TRBJ2-1 . TRBV7-6 . CASSPDYYNEQFF TGTGCCAGCAGCCCGGACTACTACAATGAGCAGTTCTTC
TRBJ2-7 TRBD2 TRBV20-1 once CSGGGKYEQYF TGCAGCGGCGGGGGGAAGTACGAGCAGTACTTC
TRBJ2-5 TRBD1 TRBV5-1 . CASRKWGQGQETQYF TGCGCCAGCAGGAAATGGGGACAGGGGCAAGAGACCCAGTACTTC
TRBJ2-5 TRBD2 TRBV20-1 few CSAFNAGGLETQYF TGCAGTGCTTTTAACGCGGGGGGTCTAGAGACCCAGTACTTC
TRBJ2-1 . TRBV4-3 . CASSQDPLARVGEQFF TGCGCCAGCAGCCAAGACCCTCTAGCGCGCGTGGGTGAGCAGTTCTTC
TRBJ1-5 . TRBV20-1 few CSAWRSSGNQPQHF TGCAGTGCCTGGAGGTCATCCGGCAATCAGCCCCAGCATTTT
TRBJ2-1 TRBD2 TRBV27 few CASSLSSGSGVGYNEQFF TGTGCCAGCAGTTTATCTAGCGGGAGTGGAGTGGGGTACAATGAGCAGTTCTTC
TRBJ2-3 TRBD1 TRBV7-2 . CASSRRQGADTQYF TGTGCCAGCAGCCGGCGACAGGGGGCCGATACGCAGTATTTT
TRBJ2-1 TRBD2 TRBV14 many CASSPWTSGDDSYNEQFF TGTGCCAGCAGCCCCTGGACTAGCGGGGATGACTCCTACAATGAGCAGTTCTTC
TRBJ2-1 TRBD2 TRBV7-2 . CASSFTSGRAHEQFF TGTGCCAGCAGCTTTACTAGCGGGAGGGCCCATGAGCAGTTCTTC
TRBJ2-3 . TRBV12-3/TRBV12-4 . CASSFVGDTQYF TGTGCCAGCAGTTTTGTAGGGGATACGCAGTATTTT
TRBJ2-5 TRBD2 TRBV6-2/TRBV6-3 . CASSQRGEGETQYF TGTGCCAGCAGCCAGCGGGGGGAGGGAGAGACCCAGTACTTC
TRBJ2-2 TRBD1 TRBV2 . CASRKETGGEELFF TGTGCCAGCAGAAAGGAGACAGGGGGGGAGGAGCTGTTTTTT
TRBJ2-1 TRBD1 TRBV20-1 . CSARDRPLYNEQFF TGCAGTGCTCGGGACAGACCACTCTACAATGAGCAGTTCTTC
TRBJ2-6 TRBD1 TRBV5-1 few CASRTGTDSGANVLTF TGCGCCAGCCGGACAGGGACCGACTCTGGGGCCAACGTCCTGACTTTC
TRBJ2-1 TRBD2 TRBV3-1 few CASSHSGRGPRNEQFF TGTGCCAGCAGTCATAGCGGGAGGGGCCCTCGGAATGAGCAGTTCTTC
TRBJ2-3 . TRBV4-3 few CASSQDLDTQYF TGCGCCAGCAGCCAAGATCTAGATACGCAGTATTTT
TRBJ1-5 . TRBV10-3 . CAISESVTVYQPQHF TGTGCCATCAGTGAGTCTGTGACGGTTTATCAGCCCCAGCATTTT
TRBJ2-7 TRBD2 TRBV20-1 . CSARDRRGGVSGEQYF TGCAGTGCTAGAGATAGGCGGGGAGGGGTCTCGGGCGAGCAGTACTTC
TRBJ2-1 TRBD2 TRBV6-2/TRBV6-3 few CASTPRLAGNSEQFF TGTGCCAGCACTCCCAGGCTAGCGGGAAATAGTGAGCAGTTCTTC